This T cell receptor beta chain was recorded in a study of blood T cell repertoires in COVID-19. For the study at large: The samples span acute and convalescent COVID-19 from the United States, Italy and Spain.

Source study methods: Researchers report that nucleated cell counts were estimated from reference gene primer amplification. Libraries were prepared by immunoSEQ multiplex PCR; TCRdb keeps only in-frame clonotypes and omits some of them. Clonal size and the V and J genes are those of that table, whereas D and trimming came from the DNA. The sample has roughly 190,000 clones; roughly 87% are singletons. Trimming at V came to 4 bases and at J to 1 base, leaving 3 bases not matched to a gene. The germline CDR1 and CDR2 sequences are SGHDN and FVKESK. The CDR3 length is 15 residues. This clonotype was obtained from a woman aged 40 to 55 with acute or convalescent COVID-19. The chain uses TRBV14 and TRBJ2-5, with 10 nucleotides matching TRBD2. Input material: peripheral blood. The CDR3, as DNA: TGTGCCAGCAGCCGACTAGCGGGTACCCAAGAGACCCAGTACTTC. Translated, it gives CASSRLAGTQETQYF.